This T cell receptor (beta chain) originates from a study of blood T cell repertoires in COVID-19. The germline V gene has CDR1 PRHDT and CDR2 FYEKMQ (reference sequence). Trimming at V came to 6 bases and at J to 10 bases, leaving 9 bases not matched to a gene. The CDR3 runs to 14 residues. Source study methods: The authors estimated nucleated cell counts from reference gene primer amplification. Profiling relied on immunoSEQ multiplex PCR, and the TCRdb table lists in-frame clones only, not all of them. V and J calls and clone size are given by that table; D and trimming were obtained from the DNA. Of 110,000 or so clones detected, approximately 85% appear once; the ten largest clones hold 5.5%.

Material: peripheral blood. The sequence was collected from an older woman with COVID-19, enrolled during active disease. The chain carries TRBV13 and TRBJ1-6; 7 nucleotides line up with TRBD1. CDR3: CASSHRGGRSPLHF. DNA of the CDR3: TGTGCCAGCAGTCACAGGGGAGGAAGGTCACCCCTCCACTTT.